This paragraph covers one TCR beta chain sequence. Its specificity is not known. The entry originates in a study of graft-versus-host responses after intestinal transplantation. Study information: Induction using anti-thymocyte globulin, followed by tacrolimus and steroids for two to three years, was given to all recipients.

The CDR3 has 12 amino acids. V lost 4 bases and J lost 11, with 15 bases in between. The germline V gene encodes CDR1 SGHKS and CDR2 YYEKEE (reference sequence). Data came from immunoSEQ multiplex PCR; TCRdb stores just in-frame clones and leaves some out. The table includes about 100,000 clones, roughly 87% detected once. Sequenced material: unstimulated CD4+ T cells sorted from spleen or lymph node cells, taken before transplant. The gene calls are TRBV5-5 and TRBJ1-1; no definite D call. The TCR comes from a human donor who was the organ donor for an intestinal transplant. The CDR3 sequence is CASSPDLMEAFF. The CDR3 DNA sequence: TGTGCCAGCAGCCCTGACCTTATGGAGGCTTTCTTT.